A single sample is the source of the 24 T cell receptor beta chains below, sequenced in a study of CXCR3-negative and CXCR3-positive naive CD8 T cells. Preparation of TRB cDNA libraries relied on 5' RACE carrying UMI labels. Reprocessing the 5' RACE reads, TCRdb reports a single entry for every CDR3 protein and omits DNA. The specimen's table records about 63,000 distinct CDR3 sequences. Study-wide findings and caveats: The study found more hydrophobic TRB CDR3s in CXCR3-positive naive cells than in CXCR3-negative naive cells.

These receptors are not linked to any known antigen. The sample comprised naive CXCR3+ CD8+ T cells from blood. Subset described: CD45RO-CCR7+CD27+CD95- naive CD8+ T cells expressing CXCR3 (TNR3+). These receptors were collected from a human donor in good health. Some clones in this sample may be carry-over from other donors' samples.

This sequence joins TRBV11-2 and TRBJ2-7. The germline CDR1 and CDR2 sequences are SGHAT and FQNNGV. This CDR3 has 15 residues. The CDR3 sequence: CASSRTAGGSYEQYF. Variable domain in full (rest from reference TRBV11-2 and TRBJ2-7): EAGVAQSPRYKIIEKRQSVAFWCNPISGHATLYWYQQILGQGPKLLIQFQNNGVVDDSQLPKDRFSAERLKGVDSTLKIQPAKLEDSAVYLCASSRTAGGSYEQYFGPGTRLTVT.

The chain is built from TRBV7-9 and TRBJ1-6. This CDR3 contains 12 residues. In germline, CDR1 is SEHNR, CDR2 FQNEAQ (reference sequence). The CDR3 is CASSRENSPLHF.

The rearrangement joins TRBV12-3 or TRBV12-4 to TRBJ2-1. The CDR3 length is 15 residues. CDR3: CASSLSASSYNEQFF.

The V gene is TRBV5-6, the J gene TRBJ2-7; no DNA is available, so the TRBD2 call from TCRdb remains unchecked. CDR1 and CDR2 from the germline V gene are SGHDT and YYEEEE. The CDR3 sequence is 17 residues long. CDR3 residues: CASSLAGVYRASAEQYF.

This chain joins TRBV6-5 and TRBJ2-1. CDR1 and CDR2 from the germline V gene are MNHEY and SVGAGI. The CDR3 has 14 residues. The CDR3 region is CASSPGGPYNEQFF.

The chain carries TRBV9 and TRBJ1-1; TCRdb lists TRBD1, though no DNA is available to test this call. This CDR3 region has 13 residues. Germline assignment: CDR1 SGDLS and CDR2 YYNGEE. The CDR3 here is CASSPGGNTEAFF.

The chain uses TRBV7-2 and TRBJ2-1; TCRdb's D call of TRBD1 is untestable without DNA. Germline V gene sequence: CDR1 SGHTA, CDR2 FQGNSA. This CDR3 has 13 residues. The CDR3 loop reads CATGASAYNEQFF.

The gene calls are TRBV10-3 and TRBJ2-1; TCRdb lists TRBD1, though no DNA is available to test this call. CDR3 length: 15 amino acids. Germline V gene lookup returns CDR1 ENHRY and CDR2 SYGVKD. The chain's CDR3 is CAISGTGGSYNEQLF.

The rearrangement joins TRBV4-3 to TRBJ2-7; lacking DNA, the TRBD1 call made by TCRdb goes unchecked. CDR1 is LGHNA, CDR2 YSLEER, per germline. This CDR3 comprises 16 residues. The CDR3 loop is CASSHGTGTGTYEQYF.

The V and J genes are TRBV10-3 and TRBJ2-3; the TRBD2 assignment by TCRdb is unverifiable without DNA. Germline V CDR1 and CDR2: ENHRY, SYGVKD. The CDR3 is made up of 16 amino acids. The CDR3 sequence: CAISGTSGVNTDTQYF.

The CDR3: CASSLALAGEETQYF. The chain joins TRBV5-6 to TRBJ2-5; TCRdb's D call of TRBD2 is untestable without DNA. Germline V gene sequence: CDR1 SGHDT, CDR2 YYEEEE. The CDR3 contains 15 residues.

The chain couples TRBV28 to TRBJ1-3. The CDR3 extends over 15 amino acids. Germline V gene data show CDR1 as MDHEN and CDR2 as SYDVKM. CDR3 region: CASSLSRGLGNTIYF.

V usage is TRBV29-1 and J usage is TRBJ2-7; TCRdb's D call, TRBD2, is unchecked because there is no DNA. Germline CDR1 is SQVTM and CDR2 is ANQGSEA. This CDR3 region has 12 residues. CDR3 residues: CSTRTSSYEQYF.

The chain employs TRBV29-1 and TRBJ1-2; the TCRdb D gene call, TRBD1, has no DNA to confirm it. This CDR3 comprises 14 residues. From germline, CDR1 is SQVTM and CDR2 ANQGSEA. The CDR3 is CSVEDGTANYGYTF.

This chain connects TRBV9 to TRBJ1-2. CDR3 size: 16 residues. Germline V CDR1 and CDR2: SGDLS, YYNGEE. CDR3 region: CASSVGSRGWDYGYTF.

J is TRBJ2-1 and V is TRBV5-1; the TRBD1 assignment by TCRdb is unverifiable without DNA. This CDR3 contains 17 residues. Germline CDR1 SGHRS, CDR2 YFSETQ. CDR3 sequence reads: CASSLEEGGSPYNEQFF.

The chain employs TRBV20-1 and TRBJ2-1. The CDR3 is 15 residues long. Germline CDR1 and CDR2: DFQATT and SNEGSKA (reference sequence). Here the CDR3 reads CSARDYGSSYNEQFF.

The chain combines TRBV5-1 with TRBJ2-2; TCRdb selects TRBD1, and the lack of DNA leaves this call unchecked. From germline, CDR1 is SGHRS and CDR2 YFSETQ. CDR3 length: 14 amino acids. The CDR3 reads CASRGQAKDGELFF. Looking up the rest from reference TRBV5-1 and TRBJ2-2 gives the full variable domain: KAGVTQTPRYLIKTRGQQVTLSCSPISGHRSVSWYQQTPGQGLQFLFEYFSETQRNKGNFPGRFSGRQFSNSRSEMNVSTLELGDSALYLCASRGQAKDGELFFGEGSRLTVL.

The rearrangement links TRBV29-1 to TRBJ1-4; TCRdb indicates TRBD1, and absent DNA this call remains unverified. This CDR3 is built from 15 residues. From germline, CDR1 is SQVTM and CDR2 ANQGSEA. The chain's CDR3 is CSVEDPRDGDEKLFF.

The CDR3 is CSATRTREGIQYF. This chain joins TRBV20-1 and TRBJ2-4; TCRdb's D call of TRBD1 is untestable without DNA. Looked up from germline, CDR1 is DFQATT and CDR2 is SNEGSKA (reference sequence). The CDR3 is 13 residues long.

CDR3 protein: CASSTTRRSLNSPLHF. The gene calls are TRBV21-1 and TRBJ1-6. TRBV21-1 is listed as a pseudogene. The CDR3 extends over 16 amino acids.

The chain combines TRBV29-1 with TRBJ2-3; TCRdb designates TRBD2, a call that cannot be tested without DNA. The CDR3 has 15 amino acids. Germline loops: CDR1 SQVTM, CDR2 ANQGSEA. CDR3 protein: CSVLRNGDYSDTQYF.

The chain is built from TRBV20-1 and TRBJ2-1; TCRdb calls TRBD2, which cannot be checked without DNA. CDR3 length equals 16 residues. CDR1 and CDR2 from the germline V gene are DFQATT and SNEGSKA (reference sequence). CDR3 residues: CSARDGREGDYNEQFF.

The J gene is TRBJ2-2, the V gene TRBV4-1; TCRdb returns TRBD1, unconfirmable since there is no DNA. CDR3 length: 15 residues. The germline V gene has CDR1 MGHRA and CDR2 YSYEKL. The CDR3 sequence: CASSQTGAGTGELFF.